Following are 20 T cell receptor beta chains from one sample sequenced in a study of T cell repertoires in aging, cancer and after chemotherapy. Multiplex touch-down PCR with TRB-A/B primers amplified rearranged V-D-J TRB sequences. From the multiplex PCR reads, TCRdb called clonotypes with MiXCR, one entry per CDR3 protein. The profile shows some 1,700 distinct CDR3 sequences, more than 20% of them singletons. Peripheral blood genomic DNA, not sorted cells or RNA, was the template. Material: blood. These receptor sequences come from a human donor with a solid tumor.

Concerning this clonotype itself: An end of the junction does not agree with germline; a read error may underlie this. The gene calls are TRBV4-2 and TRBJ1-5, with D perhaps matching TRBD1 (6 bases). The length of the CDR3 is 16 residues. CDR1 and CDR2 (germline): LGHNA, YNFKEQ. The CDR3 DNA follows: TGCGCCAGCAGCAACTACAGGGAGGACAGTCGACAGCCCCAGCATTTT. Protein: CASSNYREDSRQPQHF.

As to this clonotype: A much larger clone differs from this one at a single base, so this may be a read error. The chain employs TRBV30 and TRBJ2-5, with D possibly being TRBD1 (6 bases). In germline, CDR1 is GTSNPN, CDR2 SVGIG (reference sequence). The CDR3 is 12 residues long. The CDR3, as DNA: TGTGCCTGGAGTGTAAATTGGGACATGGTCCACTTC. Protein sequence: CAWSVNWDMVHF.

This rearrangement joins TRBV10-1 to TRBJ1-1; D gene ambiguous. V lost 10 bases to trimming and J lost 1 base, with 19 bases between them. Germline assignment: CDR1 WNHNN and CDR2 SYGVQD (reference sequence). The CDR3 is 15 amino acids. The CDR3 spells CATTGMHQKNTEAFF. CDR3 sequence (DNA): TGCGCCACTACCGGGATGCACCAAAAGAACACTGAAGCTTTCTTT.

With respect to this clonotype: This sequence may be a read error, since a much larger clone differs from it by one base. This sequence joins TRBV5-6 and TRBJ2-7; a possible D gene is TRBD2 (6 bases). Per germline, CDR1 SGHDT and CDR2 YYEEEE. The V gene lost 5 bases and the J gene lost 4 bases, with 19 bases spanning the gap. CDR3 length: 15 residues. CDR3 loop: CASSSLTRGEYEQYF. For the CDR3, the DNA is TGTGCCAGCAGTTCCCTGACTAGAGGGGAATACGAGCAGTACTTC.

The CDR3 nucleotides are TGTGCCAGCACCGACCGGGACCGACACACAGATACGCAGTATTTT. This encodes CASTDRDRHTDTQYF. The chain employs TRBV11-3 and TRBJ2-3; tentatively, D is TRBD1 or TRBD2 (5 bases each). Germline assignment: CDR1 SGHNT and CDR2 YENEEA. Deletions cut 7 bases from V and 2 bases from J, with 16 bases between. The CDR3 is made up of 15 amino acids.

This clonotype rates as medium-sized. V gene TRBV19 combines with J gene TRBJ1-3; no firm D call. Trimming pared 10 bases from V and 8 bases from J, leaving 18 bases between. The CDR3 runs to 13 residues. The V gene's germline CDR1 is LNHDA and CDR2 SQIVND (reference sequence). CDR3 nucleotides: TGTGCCACCAAGGAACCGGTATTAGACACCATATATTTT. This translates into CATKEPVLDTIYF.

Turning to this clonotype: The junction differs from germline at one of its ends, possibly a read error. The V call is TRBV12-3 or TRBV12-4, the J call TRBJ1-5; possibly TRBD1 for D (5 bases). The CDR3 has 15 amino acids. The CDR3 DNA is TGCGCCAGCAGTGAATCGGGGCATCGAAATCAGCCCCAGCATTTT. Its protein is CASSESGHRNQPQHF.

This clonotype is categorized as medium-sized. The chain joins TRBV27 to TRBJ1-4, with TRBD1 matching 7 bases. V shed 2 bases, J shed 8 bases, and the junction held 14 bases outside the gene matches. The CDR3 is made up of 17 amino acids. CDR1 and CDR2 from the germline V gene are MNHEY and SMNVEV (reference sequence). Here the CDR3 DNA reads TGTGCCAGCAGTTTACTTGCGACAGGGCGGCTCGACGAAAAACTGTTTTTT. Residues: CASSLLATGRLDEKLFF. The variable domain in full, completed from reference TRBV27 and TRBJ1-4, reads EAQVTQNPRYLITVTGKKLTVTCSQNMNHEYMSWYRQDPGLGLRQIYYSMNVEVTDKGDVPEGYKVSRKEKRNFPLILESPSPNQTSLYFCASSLLATGRLDEKLFFGSGTQLSVL.

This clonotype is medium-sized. The CDR3 coding sequence is TGTGCCAGCAGTTACTACGAACAGGGGGAGGACACCATATATTTT. It encodes CASSYYEQGEDTIYF. The chain has TRBV6-6 and TRBJ1-3; 8 nucleotides match TRBD1. Germline assignment: CDR1 MNHNY and CDR2 SVGAGI (reference sequence). There are 15 residues in the CDR3. Losses at the gene ends were 1 base for V and 8 bases for J; bases not matched to a gene: 7.

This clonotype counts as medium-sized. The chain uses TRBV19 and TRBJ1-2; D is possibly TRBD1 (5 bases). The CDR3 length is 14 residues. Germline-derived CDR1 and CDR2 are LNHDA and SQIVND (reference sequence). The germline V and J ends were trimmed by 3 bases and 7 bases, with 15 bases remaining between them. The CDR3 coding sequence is TGTGCCAGTAGTATCGGGGGGACCTCTTTTGGCTACACCTTC. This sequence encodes CASSIGGTSFGYTF.

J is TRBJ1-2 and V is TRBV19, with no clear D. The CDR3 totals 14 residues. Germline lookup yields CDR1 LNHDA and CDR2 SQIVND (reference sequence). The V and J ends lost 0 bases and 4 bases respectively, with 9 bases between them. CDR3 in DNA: TGTGCCAGTAGTATAGAATCGGGGTCCTATGGCTACACCTTC. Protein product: CASSIESGSYGYTF.

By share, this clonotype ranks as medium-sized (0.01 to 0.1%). The CDR3 DNA reads as TGTGCCAGCAGTGTTAGCGGGGGTGACACCGGGGAGCTGTTTTTT. This encodes CASSVSGGDTGELFF. The V call is TRBV6-1, the J call TRBJ2-2; TRBD2 aligns across 9 bases. The CDR3 runs to 15 residues. Per the germline V gene, CDR1 is MNHNS and CDR2 is SASEGT. Trimming at V came to 4 bases and at J to 3 bases, leaving 3 bases not matched to a gene.

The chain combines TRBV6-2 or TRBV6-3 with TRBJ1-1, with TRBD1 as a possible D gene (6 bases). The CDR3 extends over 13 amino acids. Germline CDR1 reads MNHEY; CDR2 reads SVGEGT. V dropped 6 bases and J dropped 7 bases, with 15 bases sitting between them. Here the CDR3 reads CASRDRDNSEAFF. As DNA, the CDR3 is TGTGCCAGCAGAGACCGGGACAATAGTGAAGCTTTCTTT.

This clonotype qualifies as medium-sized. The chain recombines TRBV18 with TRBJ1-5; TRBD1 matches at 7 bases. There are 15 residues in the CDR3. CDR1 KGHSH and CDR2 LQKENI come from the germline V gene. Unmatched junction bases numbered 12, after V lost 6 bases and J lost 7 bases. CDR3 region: CASSPGTETGQPQHF. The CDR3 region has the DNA TGTGCCAGCTCTCCCGGGACAGAGACGGGGCAGCCCCAGCATTTT.

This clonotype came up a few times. Here the CDR3 DNA reads TGTGCCAGCAGCTTAGTCCCGCTCATGGGAGAAAAACTGTTTTTT. Translation: CASSLVPLMGEKLFF. The V call is TRBV11-3, the J call TRBJ1-4; no reliable D call. The CDR3 is made up of 15 amino acids. The ends were cut back, 1 base at V and 8 bases at J, with 14 bases in the middle. CDR1 and CDR2 (germline): SGHNT, YENEEA.

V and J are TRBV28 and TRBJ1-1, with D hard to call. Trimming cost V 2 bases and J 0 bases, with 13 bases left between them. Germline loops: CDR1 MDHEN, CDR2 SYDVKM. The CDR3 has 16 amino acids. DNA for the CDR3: TGTGCCAGCAGTTTACAGACCGCGTCCCTGAACACTGAAGCTTTCTTT. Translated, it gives CASSLQTASLNTEAFF.

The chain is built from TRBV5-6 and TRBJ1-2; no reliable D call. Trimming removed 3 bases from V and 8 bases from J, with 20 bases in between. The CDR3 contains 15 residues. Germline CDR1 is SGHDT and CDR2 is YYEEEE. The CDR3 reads CASSYPGARSEGYTF. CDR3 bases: TGTGCCAGCAGCTATCCGGGAGCCCGGTCAGAAGGCTACACCTTC.

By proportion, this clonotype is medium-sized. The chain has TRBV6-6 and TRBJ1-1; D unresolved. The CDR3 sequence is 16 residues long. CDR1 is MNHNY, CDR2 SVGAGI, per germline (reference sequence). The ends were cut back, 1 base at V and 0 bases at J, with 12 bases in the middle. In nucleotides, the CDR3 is TGTGCCAGCAGTTACTTAACGGGCAGGATGAACACTGAAGCTTTCTTT. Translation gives CASSYLTGRMNTEAFF.

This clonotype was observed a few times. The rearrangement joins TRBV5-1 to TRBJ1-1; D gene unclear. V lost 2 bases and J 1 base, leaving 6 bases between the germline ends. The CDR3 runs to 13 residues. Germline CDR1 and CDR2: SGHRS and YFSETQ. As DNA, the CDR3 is TGCGCCAGCAGCTTTGAGAGGAACACTGAAGCTTTCTTT. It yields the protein CASSFERNTEAFF.

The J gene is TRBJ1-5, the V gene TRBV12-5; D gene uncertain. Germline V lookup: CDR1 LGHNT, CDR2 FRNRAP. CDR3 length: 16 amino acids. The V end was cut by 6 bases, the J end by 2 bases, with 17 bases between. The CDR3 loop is CASGSGGYAGNQPQHF. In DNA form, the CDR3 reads TGTGCTAGTGGCTCCGGAGGGTACGCCGGCAATCAGCCCCAGCATTTT.